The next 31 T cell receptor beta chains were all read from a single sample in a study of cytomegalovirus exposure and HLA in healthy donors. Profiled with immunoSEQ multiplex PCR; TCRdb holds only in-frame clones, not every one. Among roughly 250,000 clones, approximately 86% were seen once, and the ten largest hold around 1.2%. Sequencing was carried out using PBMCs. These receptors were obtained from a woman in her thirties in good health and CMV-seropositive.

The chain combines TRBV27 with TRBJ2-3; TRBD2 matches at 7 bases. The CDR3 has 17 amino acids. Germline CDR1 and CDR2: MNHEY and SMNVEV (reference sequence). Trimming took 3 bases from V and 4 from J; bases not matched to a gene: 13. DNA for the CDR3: TGTGCCAGCAGTTTGGGGGGATACATTCGGGGGGCAGATACGCAGTATTTT. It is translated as CASSLGGYIRGADTQYF.

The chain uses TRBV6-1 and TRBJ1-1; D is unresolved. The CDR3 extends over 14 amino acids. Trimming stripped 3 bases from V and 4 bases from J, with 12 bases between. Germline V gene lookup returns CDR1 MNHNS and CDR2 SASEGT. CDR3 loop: CASSDQAGSTEAFF. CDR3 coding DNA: TGTGCCAGCAGTGATCAGGCGGGCAGCACTGAAGCTTTCTTT.

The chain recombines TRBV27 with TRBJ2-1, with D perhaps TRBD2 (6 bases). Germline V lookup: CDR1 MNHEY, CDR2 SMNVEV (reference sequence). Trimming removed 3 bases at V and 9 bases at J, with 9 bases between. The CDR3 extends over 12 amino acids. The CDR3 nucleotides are TGTGCCAGCAGTTTTGGCGGGACTGAGCAGTTCTTC. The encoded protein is CASSFGGTEQFF.

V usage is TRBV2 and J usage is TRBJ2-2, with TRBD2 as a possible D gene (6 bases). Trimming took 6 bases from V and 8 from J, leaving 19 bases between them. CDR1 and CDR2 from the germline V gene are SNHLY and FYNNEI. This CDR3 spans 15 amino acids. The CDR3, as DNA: TGTGCCAGCAGGTTTGGCGGGGTCGATGCAGGGGAGCTGTTTTTT. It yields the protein CASRFGGVDAGELFF.

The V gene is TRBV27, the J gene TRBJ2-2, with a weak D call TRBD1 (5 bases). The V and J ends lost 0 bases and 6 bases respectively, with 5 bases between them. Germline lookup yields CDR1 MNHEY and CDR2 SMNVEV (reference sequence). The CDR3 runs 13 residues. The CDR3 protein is CASSLSGPGELFF. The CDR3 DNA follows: TGTGCCAGCAGTTTATCGGGGCCCGGGGAGCTGTTTTTT.

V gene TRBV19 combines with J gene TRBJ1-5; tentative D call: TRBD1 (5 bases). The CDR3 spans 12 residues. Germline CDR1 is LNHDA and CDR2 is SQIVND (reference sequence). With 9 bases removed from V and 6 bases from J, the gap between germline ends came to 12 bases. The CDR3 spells CASRDSGQPQHF. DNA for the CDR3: TGTGCCAGCAGGGATTCGGGTCAGCCCCAGCATTTT.

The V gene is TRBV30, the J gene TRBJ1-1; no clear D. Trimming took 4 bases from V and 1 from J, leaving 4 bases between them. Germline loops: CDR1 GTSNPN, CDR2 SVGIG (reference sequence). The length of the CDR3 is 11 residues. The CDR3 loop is CAWNRNTEAFF. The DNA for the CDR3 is TGTGCCTGGAATCGGAACACTGAAGCTTTCTTT.

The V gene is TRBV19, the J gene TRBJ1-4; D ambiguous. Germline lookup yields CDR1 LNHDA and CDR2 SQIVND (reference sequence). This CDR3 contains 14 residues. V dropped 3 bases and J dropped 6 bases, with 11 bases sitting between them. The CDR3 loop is CASSMMRFDEKLFF. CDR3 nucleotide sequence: TGTGCCAGTAGTATGATGCGGTTTGATGAAAAACTGTTTTTT.

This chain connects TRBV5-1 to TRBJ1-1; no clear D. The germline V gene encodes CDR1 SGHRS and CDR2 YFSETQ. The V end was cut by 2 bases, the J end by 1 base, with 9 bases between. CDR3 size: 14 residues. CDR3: CASSLDGRNTEAFF. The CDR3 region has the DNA TGCGCCAGCAGCTTAGACGGGAGGAACACTGAAGCTTTCTTT.

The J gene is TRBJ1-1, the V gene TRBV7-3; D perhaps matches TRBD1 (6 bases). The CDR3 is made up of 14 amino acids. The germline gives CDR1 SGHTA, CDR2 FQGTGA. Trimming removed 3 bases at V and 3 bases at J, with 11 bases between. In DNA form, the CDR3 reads TGTGCCAGCAGCTTGGTAGGGGGAGACACTGAAGCTTTCTTT. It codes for CASSLVGGDTEAFF. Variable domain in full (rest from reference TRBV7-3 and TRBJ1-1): GAGVSQTPSNKVTEKGKYVELRCDPISGHTALYWYRQSLGQGPEFLIYFQGTGAADDSGLPNDRFFAVRPEGSVSTLKIQRTERGDSAVYLCASSLVGGDTEAFFGQGTRLTVV.

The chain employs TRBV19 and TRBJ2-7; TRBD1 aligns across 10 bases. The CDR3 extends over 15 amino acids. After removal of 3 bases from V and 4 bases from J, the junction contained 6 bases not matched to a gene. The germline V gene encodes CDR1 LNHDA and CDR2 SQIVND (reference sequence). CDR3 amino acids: CASSIGTGAGYEQYF. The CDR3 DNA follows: TGTGCCAGTAGTATTGGGACAGGGGCGGGGTACGAGCAGTACTTC.

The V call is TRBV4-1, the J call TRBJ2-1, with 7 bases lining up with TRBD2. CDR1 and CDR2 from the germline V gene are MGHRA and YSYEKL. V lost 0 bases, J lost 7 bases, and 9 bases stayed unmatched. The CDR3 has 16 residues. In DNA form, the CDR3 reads TGCGCCAGCAGCCAAGATCGTAACGGGAGGACGAATGAGCAGTTCTTC. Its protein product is CASSQDRNGRTNEQFF.

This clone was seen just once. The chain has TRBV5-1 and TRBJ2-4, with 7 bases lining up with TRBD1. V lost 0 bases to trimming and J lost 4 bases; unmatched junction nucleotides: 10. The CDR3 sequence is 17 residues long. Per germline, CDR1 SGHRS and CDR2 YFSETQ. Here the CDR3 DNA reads TGCGCCAGCAGCTTGGTTGGGACAGCAATAGGGAAAAACATTCAGTACTTC. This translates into CASSLVGTAIGKNIQYF.

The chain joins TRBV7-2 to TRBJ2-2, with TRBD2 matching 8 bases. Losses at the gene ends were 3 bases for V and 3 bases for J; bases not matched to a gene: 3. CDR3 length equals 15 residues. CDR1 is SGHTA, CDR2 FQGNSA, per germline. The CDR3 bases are TGTGCCAGCAGCTTCGGGGGGGGGTACACCGGGGAGCTGTTTTTT. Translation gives CASSFGGGYTGELFF.

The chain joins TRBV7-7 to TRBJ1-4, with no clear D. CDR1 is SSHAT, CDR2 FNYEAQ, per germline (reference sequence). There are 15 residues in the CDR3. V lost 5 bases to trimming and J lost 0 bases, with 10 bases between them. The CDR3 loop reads CASSLSLATNEKLFF. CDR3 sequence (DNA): TGTGCCAGCAGCCTTTCCCTAGCAACTAATGAAAAACTGTTTTTT.

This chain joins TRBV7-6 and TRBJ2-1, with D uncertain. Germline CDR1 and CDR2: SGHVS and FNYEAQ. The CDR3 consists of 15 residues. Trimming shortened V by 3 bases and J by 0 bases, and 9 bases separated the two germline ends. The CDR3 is CASSFQRVSYNEQFF. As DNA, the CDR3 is TGTGCCAGCAGCTTCCAACGGGTCTCCTACAATGAGCAGTTCTTC.

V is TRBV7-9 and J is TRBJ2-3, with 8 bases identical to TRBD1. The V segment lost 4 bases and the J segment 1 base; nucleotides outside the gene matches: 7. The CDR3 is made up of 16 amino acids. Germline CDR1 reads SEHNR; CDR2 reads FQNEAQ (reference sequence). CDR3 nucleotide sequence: TGTGCCAGCAGCTCAAGGACAGGGACGCGCACAGATACGCAGTATTTT. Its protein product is CASSSRTGTRTDTQYF.

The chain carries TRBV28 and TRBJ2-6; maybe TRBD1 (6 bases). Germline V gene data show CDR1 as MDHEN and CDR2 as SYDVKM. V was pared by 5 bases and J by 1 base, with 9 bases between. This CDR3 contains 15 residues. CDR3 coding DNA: TGTGCCAGCAGTCGAGGGGGTTCTGGGGCCAACGTCCTGACTTTC. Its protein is CASSRGGSGANVLTF.

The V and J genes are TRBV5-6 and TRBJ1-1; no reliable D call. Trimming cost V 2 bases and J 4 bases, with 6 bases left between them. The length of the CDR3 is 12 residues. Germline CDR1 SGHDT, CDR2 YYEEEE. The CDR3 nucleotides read TGTGCCAGCAGCTTATCGGTCACTGAAGCTTTCTTT. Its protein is CASSLSVTEAFF.

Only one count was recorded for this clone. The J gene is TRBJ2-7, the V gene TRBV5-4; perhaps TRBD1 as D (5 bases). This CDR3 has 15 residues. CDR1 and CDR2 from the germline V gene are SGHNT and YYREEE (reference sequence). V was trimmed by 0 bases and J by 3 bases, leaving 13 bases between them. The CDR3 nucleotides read TGTGCCAGCAGCTTGGGACAGATGACAAACTACGAGCAGTACTTC. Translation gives CASSLGQMTNYEQYF.

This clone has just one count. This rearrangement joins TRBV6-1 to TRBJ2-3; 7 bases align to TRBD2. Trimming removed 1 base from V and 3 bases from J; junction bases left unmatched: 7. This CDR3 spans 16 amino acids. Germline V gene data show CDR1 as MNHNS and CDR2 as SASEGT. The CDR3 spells CASSEEFAGETDTQYF. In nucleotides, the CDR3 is TGTGCCAGCAGTGAAGAGTTCGCGGGAGAAACAGATACGCAGTATTTT.

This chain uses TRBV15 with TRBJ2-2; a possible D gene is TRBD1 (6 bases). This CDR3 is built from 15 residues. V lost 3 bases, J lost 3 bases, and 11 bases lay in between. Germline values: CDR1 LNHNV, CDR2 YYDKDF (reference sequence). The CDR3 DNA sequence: TGTGCCACCAGCAGCATACAGGGATACACCGGGGAGCTGTTTTTT. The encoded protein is CATSSIQGYTGELFF.

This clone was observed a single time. The CDR3 region has the DNA TGTGCCAGCAGTGAAGGGTACGGGAACTATGGCTACACCTTC. It codes for CASSEGYGNYGYTF. The rearrangement joins TRBV6-1 to TRBJ1-2; no firm D call. Germline values: CDR1 MNHNS, CDR2 SASEGT. There are 14 residues in the CDR3. V was trimmed by 1 base and J by 2 bases, leaving 8 bases between them.

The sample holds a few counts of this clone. CDR3 residues: CASTGLEGELFF. The CDR3 DNA is TGTGCCAGCACTGGGTTGGAGGGGGAGCTGTTTTTT. The V and J genes are TRBV5-4 and TRBJ2-2; D is unresolved. CDR3 length: 12 amino acids. Germline V gene data show CDR1 as SGHNT and CDR2 as YYREEE (reference sequence). V lost 6 bases, J lost 8 bases, and 11 bases lay in between.

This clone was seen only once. CDR3 residues: CASSQWGQGKGGGEKLFF. The CDR3 region has the DNA TGTGCCAGCAGTCAATGGGGACAGGGAAAGGGCGGTGGTGAAAAACTGTTTTTT. J is TRBJ1-4 and V is TRBV25-1; TRBD1 agrees at 9 bases. With 5 bases clipped from V and 7 bases from J, the junction kept 17 bases outside the gene matches. The CDR3 is made up of 18 amino acids. Looked up from germline, CDR1 is MGHDK and CDR2 is SYGVNS.

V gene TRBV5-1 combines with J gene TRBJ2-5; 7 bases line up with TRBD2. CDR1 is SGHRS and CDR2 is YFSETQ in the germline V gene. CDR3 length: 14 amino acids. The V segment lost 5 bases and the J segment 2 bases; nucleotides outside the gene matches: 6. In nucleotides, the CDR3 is TGCGCCAGCAGGGGAGGGTCTACACAAGAGACCCAGTACTTC. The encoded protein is CASRGGSTQETQYF.

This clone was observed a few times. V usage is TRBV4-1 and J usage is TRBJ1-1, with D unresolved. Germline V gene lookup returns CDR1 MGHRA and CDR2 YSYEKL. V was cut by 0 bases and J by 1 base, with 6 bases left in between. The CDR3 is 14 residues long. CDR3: CASSQDRQNTEAFF. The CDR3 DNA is TGCGCCAGCAGCCAAGACAGGCAGAACACTGAAGCTTTCTTT.

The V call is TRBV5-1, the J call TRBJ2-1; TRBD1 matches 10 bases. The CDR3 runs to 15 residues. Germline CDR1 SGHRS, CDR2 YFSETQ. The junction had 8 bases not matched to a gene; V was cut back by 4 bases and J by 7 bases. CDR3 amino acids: CASSADRGGGNEQFF. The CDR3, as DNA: TGCGCCAGCAGCGCGGACAGGGGGGGAGGAAATGAGCAGTTCTTC.

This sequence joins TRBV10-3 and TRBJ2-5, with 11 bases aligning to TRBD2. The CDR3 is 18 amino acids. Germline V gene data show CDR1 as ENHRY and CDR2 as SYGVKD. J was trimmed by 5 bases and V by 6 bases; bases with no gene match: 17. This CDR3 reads CAIRDPGTSGPRGETQYF. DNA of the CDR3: TGTGCCATCAGGGACCCCGGGACTAGCGGCCCCCGGGGGGAGACCCAGTACTTC.

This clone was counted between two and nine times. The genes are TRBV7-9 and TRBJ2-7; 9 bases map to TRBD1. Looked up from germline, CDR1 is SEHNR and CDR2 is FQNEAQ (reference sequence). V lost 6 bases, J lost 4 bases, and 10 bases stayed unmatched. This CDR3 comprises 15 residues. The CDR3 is CASSSTRQGEYEQYF. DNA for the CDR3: TGTGCCAGCAGTTCTACAAGACAGGGGGAATACGAGCAGTACTTC.

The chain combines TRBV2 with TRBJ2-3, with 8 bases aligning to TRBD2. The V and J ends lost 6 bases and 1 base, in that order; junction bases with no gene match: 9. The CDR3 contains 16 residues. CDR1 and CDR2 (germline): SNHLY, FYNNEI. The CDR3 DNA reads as TGTGCCAGCAGGGGAAGGACTAGCCGACGCACAGATACGCAGTATTTT. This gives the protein CASRGRTSRRTDTQYF.